The 24 T cell receptor beta chains reported below all come from one sample, sequenced in a study of blood T cell repertoires in COVID-19. Assay: immunoSEQ multiplex PCR; the TCRdb copy retains only in-frame clones and omits some. The repertoire consists of fewer than 200,000 clones, with around 83% occurring once and the leading ten covering around 3.6%. The sample comprised PBMCs or T cells enriched from blood (not recorded which). The receptors originated from a woman in her forties or fifties in a cohort exposed to, infected with or recovered from COVID-19 (not recorded which).

This clone was detected only a few times. The rearrangement uses TRBV30 and TRBJ2-7; possibly TRBD1 for D (5 bases). Germline V gives CDR1 GTSNPN, CDR2 SVGIG (reference sequence). The CDR3 is 15 residues long. Trimming pared 0 bases from V and 5 bases from J, leaving 17 bases between. The CDR3 region has the DNA TGTGCCTGGAGTGTACAGGTAGGGGTAGGGGACGAGCAGTACTTC. Residues: CAWSVQVGVGDEQYF. Using reference TRBV30 and TRBJ2-7 for the parts outside the CDR3, the full variable domain is SQTIHQWPATLVQPVGSPLSLECTVEGTSNPNLYWYRQAAGRGLQLLFYSVGIGQISSEVPQNLSASRPQDRQFILSSKKLLLSDSGFYLCAWSVQVGVGDEQYFGPGTRLTVT.

The chain links TRBV2 to TRBJ1-2; D gene uncertain. The CDR3 has 12 residues. CDR1 SNHLY and CDR2 FYNNEI come from the germline V gene. Trimming removed 0 bases from V and 5 bases from J, with 4 bases in between. The CDR3, as DNA: TGTGCCAGCAGTGAAGCGGCATATGGCTACACCTTC. Translation: CASSEAAYGYTF. The full variable domain, rest sourced from reference TRBV2 and TRBJ1-2, is EPEVTQTPSHQVTQMGQEVILRCVPISNHLYFYWYRQILGQKVEFLVSFYNNEISEKSEIFDDQFSVERPDGSNFTLKIRSTKLEDSAMYFCASSEAAYGYTFGSGTRLTVV.

The rearrangement links TRBV29-1 to TRBJ2-3; 9 nucleotides agree with TRBD1. The CDR3 covers 14 residues. The junction had 4 bases not matched to a gene; V was cut back by 2 bases and J by 4 bases. Germline assignment: CDR1 SQVTM and CDR2 ANQGSEA. The CDR3 region has the DNA TGCAGCGTTGAAACCGGGACAGGGTCAGATACGCAGTATTTT. This codes for CSVETGTGSDTQYF.

Remarks on this clone: This sample includes further DNA sequences coding for the same CDR3. The V and J genes are TRBV27 and TRBJ1-5; TRBD1 aligns across 7 bases. Germline lookup yields CDR1 MNHEY and CDR2 SMNVEV (reference sequence). The CDR3 runs 14 residues. The J segment lost 4 bases and the V segment lost 5 bases, leaving 5 bases of the junction unmatched. In nucleotides, the CDR3 is TGTGCCAGCAGTCGGACAGGCAGTAATCAGCCCCAGCATTTT. This gives the protein CASSRTGSNQPQHF.

The chain has TRBV5-1 and TRBJ1-6; D is undetermined. V lost 0 bases to trimming and J lost 8 bases, with 12 bases between them. The CDR3 runs 15 residues. CDR1 and CDR2 from the germline V gene are SGHRS and YFSETQ. CDR3 nucleotide sequence: TGCGCCAGCAGCTTGGCCTCGGAGTCTCATTCACCCCTCCACTTT. As protein: CASSLASESHSPLHF.

The chain joins TRBV24-1 to TRBJ2-5; 9 nucleotides align to TRBD2. Per germline, CDR1 KGHDR and CDR2 SFDVKD. The CDR3 is made up of 17 amino acids. V was pared by 1 base and J by 4 bases, with 9 bases of the junction left unmatched. The CDR3 here is CATSDFAGGPAGETQYF. As DNA, the CDR3 is TGTGCCACCAGTGATTTCGCGGGAGGGCCGGCAGGAGAGACCCAGTACTTC.

The chain employs TRBV4-3 and TRBJ2-3; 16 bases line up with TRBD2. The V segment lost 1 base and the J segment 7 bases; nucleotides outside the gene matches: 17. The germline V gene encodes CDR1 LGHNA and CDR2 YSLEER. CDR3 length equals 21 residues. The DNA for the CDR3 is TGCGCCAGCAGCCAAGCCGGGCCGGGACTAGCGGGGGGGCAATGGTTTAATACGCAGTATTTT. This gives the protein CASSQAGPGLAGGQWFNTQYF.

The rearrangement uses TRBV19 and TRBJ1-2; D is uncertain. Germline values: CDR1 LNHDA, CDR2 SQIVND (reference sequence). The CDR3 runs to 15 residues. The ends were cut back, 7 bases at V and 12 bases at J, with 27 bases in the middle. CDR3 nucleotide sequence: TGTGCCAGTACGGCCGGAATGACAACTTTTCAAGTGCACACCTTC. This translates into CASTAGMTTFQVHTF.

This clone was detected a few times. V usage is TRBV11-2 and J usage is TRBJ1-5; possible D gene TRBD1, 5 bases. The CDR3 runs to 15 residues. Germline values: CDR1 SGHAT, CDR2 FQNNGV. V was shortened by 0 bases and J by 0 bases, with 6 bases between the two germline ends. This CDR3 reads CASSLDGHSNQPQHF. In DNA form, the CDR3 reads TGTGCCAGCAGCTTAGACGGACATAGCAATCAGCCCCAGCATTTT.

This chain connects TRBV6-5 to TRBJ2-6; D is uncertain. This CDR3 is 15 amino acids long. The germline gives CDR1 MNHEY, CDR2 SVGAGI. Trimming took off 6 bases at V and 0 bases at J, with 9 bases between the two ends. The CDR3 protein is CASSIESSGANVLTF. Written as DNA, the CDR3 is TGTGCCAGCAGCATAGAGAGCTCTGGGGCCAACGTCCTGACTTTC.

This clone came up once. CDR3 nucleotide sequence: TGTGCCACCAGTGGACCTGTACAGGGGGGGGACCTTAATGAAAAACTGTTTTTT. Its protein product is CATSGPVQGGDLNEKLFF. This chain uses TRBV24-1 with TRBJ1-4, with 8 bases identical to TRBD1. CDR1 is KGHDR and CDR2 is SFDVKD in the germline V gene. J lost 4 bases, V lost 5 bases, and 14 bases had no gene match. The CDR3 covers 18 residues.

The chain carries TRBV19 and TRBJ2-7; 12 bases are a match to TRBD2. The germline V gene has CDR1 LNHDA and CDR2 SQIVND (reference sequence). The CDR3 contains 13 residues. Losses at the gene ends were 8 bases for V and 7 bases for J; bases not matched to a gene: 6. The CDR3 here is CASGTSGRLEQYF. CDR3 DNA sequence: TGTGCCAGTGGTACTAGCGGGAGGCTGGAGCAGTACTTC.

The CDR3 DNA reads as TGTGCCAGCAGCTTGGTACAGGGGGGTCAGCCCCAGCATTTT. Translating it yields CASSLVQGGQPQHF. The rearrangement links TRBV7-2 to TRBJ1-5; 8 bases fit TRBD1. The CDR3 covers 14 residues. The V gene end was trimmed by 3 bases and the J gene end by 6 bases; junction bases not matched to a gene: 4. The germline CDR1 and CDR2 sequences are SGHTA and FQGNSA.

The gene calls are TRBV6-1 and TRBJ1-2; no clear D gene. Trimming shortened V by 2 bases and J by 1 base, and 14 bases separated the two germline ends. Germline V gene data show CDR1 as MNHNS and CDR2 as SASEGT. This CDR3 spans 16 amino acids. The CDR3 nucleotides read TGTGCCAGCAGTGAACAGCAGGAGGCCCTTAACTATGGCTACACCTTC. Encoded protein: CASSEQQEALNYGYTF.

This clone was recorded at least ten times. The chain joins TRBV6-6 to TRBJ1-4, with D unclear. V lost 6 bases, J lost 5 bases, and 13 bases lay in between. The V gene's germline CDR1 is MNHNY and CDR2 SVGAGI (reference sequence). The CDR3 covers 14 residues. The CDR3 nucleotides are TGTGCCAGCAGCCGAGACTCTCTGAATGAAAAACTGTTTTTT. This encodes CASSRDSLNEKLFF.

V usage is TRBV19 and J usage is TRBJ2-5; 7 positions agree with TRBD2. Germline CDR1 LNHDA, CDR2 SQIVND (reference sequence). V lost 4 bases, J lost 4 bases, and 6 bases stayed unmatched. The CDR3 contains 14 residues. The CDR3 loop reads CASSRAGVRETQYF. The CDR3 DNA reads TGTGCCAGTAGTAGGGCGGGAGTGAGAGAGACCCAGTACTTC.

This clone was seen once. The chain carries TRBV7-9 and TRBJ1-1, with no clear D. The length of the CDR3 is 14 residues. Trimming took off 1 base at V and 4 bases at J, with 10 bases between the two ends. Germline V gives CDR1 SEHNR, CDR2 FQNEAQ (reference sequence). The CDR3 DNA reads TGTGCCAGCAGCTTAGTCGGGATAGGCACTGAAGCTTTCTTT. As protein: CASSLVGIGTEAFF.

V gene TRBV9 combines with J gene TRBJ2-3; TRBD1 matches at 7 bases. Germline lookup yields CDR1 SGDLS and CDR2 YYNGEE. Trimming cost V 4 bases and J 3 bases; bases outside gene matches: 11. The CDR3 is made up of 16 amino acids. CDR3 region: CASSLRGFGTTDTQYF. CDR3 DNA sequence: TGTGCCAGCAGCCTCAGGGGGTTCGGCACGACAGATACGCAGTATTTT. Variable domain in full (rest from reference TRBV9 and TRBJ2-3): DSGVTQTPKHLITATGQRVTLRCSPRSGDLSVYWYQQSLDQGLQFLIQYYNGEERAKGNILERFSAQQFPDLHSELNLSSLELGDSALYFCASSLRGFGTTDTQYFGPGTRLTVL.

J is TRBJ2-1 and V is TRBV29-1; TRBD2 might be the D (6 bases). V was pared by 0 bases and J by 4 bases, with 10 bases between. This CDR3 has 14 amino acids. Germline V CDR1 and CDR2: SQVTM, ANQGSEA. CDR3 DNA: TGCAGCGTTGAAGATCGGGAGAGTTACAATGAGCAGTTCTTC. This gives the protein CSVEDRESYNEQFF.

This clone was detected once. V and J are TRBV6-5 and TRBJ1-4, with D perhaps matching TRBD1 (5 bases). This CDR3 spans 15 amino acids. CDR1 and CDR2 from the germline V gene are MNHEY and SVGAGI. The germline V and J ends were trimmed by 0 bases and 9 bases, with 14 bases remaining between them. The CDR3 nucleotides are TGTGCCAGCAGTTACTCGGGGCAGGGTCCCCAAAAACTGTTTTTT. Translated: CASSYSGQGPQKLFF.

This clone turned up a few times. J is TRBJ1-4 and V is TRBV12-2. TRBV12-2 is annotated as a pseudogene. The CDR3 sequence is 18 residues long. The CDR3 nucleotides read TGTGCAAGTCGCTTAGCGCGGGACCCCTTTGCAACTAATGAAAAACTGTTTTTT. It codes for CASRLARDPFATNEKLFF.

This chain links TRBV3-1 (or the pseudogene TRBV3-2) with TRBJ2-7; 11 nucleotides line up with TRBD2. The CDR3 loop spans 16 amino acids. The V gene's germline CDR1 is LGHDT and CDR2 YNNKEL (reference sequence). J gave up 6 bases and V 2 bases, and 9 bases lay outside the gene matches. The CDR3 bases are TGTGCCAGCAGCCAAAGACTAGCGGGGATGGGGATCGAGCAGTACTTC. Its protein is CASSQRLAGMGIEQYF.

V gene TRBV12-3 or TRBV12-4 combines with J gene TRBJ2-5; 8 bases line up with TRBD2. The CDR3 length is 13 residues. After removal of 4 bases from V and 3 bases from J, the junction contained 1 base not matched to a gene. The CDR3 region has the DNA TGTGCCAGCAGTTCGGGACTAGAAGAGACCCAGTACTTC. Its protein product is CASSSGLEETQYF.

This chain connects TRBV7-9 to TRBJ1-4; D gene uncertain. This CDR3 spans 13 amino acids. Trimming pared 1 base from V and 5 bases from J, leaving 5 bases between. Germline values: CDR1 SEHNR, CDR2 FQNEAQ (reference sequence). The CDR3 nucleotides read TGTGCCAGCAGCTTAGACAAGAATGAAAAACTGTTTTTT. This gives the protein CASSLDKNEKLFF.